Below, one T cell receptor beta chain is given with its context. Other DNA sequences from this sample encode an identical CDR3 as well. This entry is derived from a study of blood T cell repertoires in COVID-19. Overall study: The analysed material was cDNA or gDNA that came from T cells, B-cell-depleted T cells, or PBMCs.

The CDR3 spans 15 residues. The protocol was immunoSEQ multiplex PCR, while the TCRdb copy is restricted to in-frame clones and leaves out a portion. The sample shows roughly 130,000 clones, roughly 86% of them seen only once. The receptor's source is a woman aged 55-75 years with acute or convalescent COVID-19. The chain employs TRBV12-2 and TRBJ1-2. TRBV12-2 is a pseudogene segment. The sample was peripheral blood. The CDR3 loop is CASRPRDGGCGGYTF. CDR3 DNA sequence: TGTGCAAGCCGCCCCCGGGACGGGGGGTGTGGTGGCTACACCTTC.